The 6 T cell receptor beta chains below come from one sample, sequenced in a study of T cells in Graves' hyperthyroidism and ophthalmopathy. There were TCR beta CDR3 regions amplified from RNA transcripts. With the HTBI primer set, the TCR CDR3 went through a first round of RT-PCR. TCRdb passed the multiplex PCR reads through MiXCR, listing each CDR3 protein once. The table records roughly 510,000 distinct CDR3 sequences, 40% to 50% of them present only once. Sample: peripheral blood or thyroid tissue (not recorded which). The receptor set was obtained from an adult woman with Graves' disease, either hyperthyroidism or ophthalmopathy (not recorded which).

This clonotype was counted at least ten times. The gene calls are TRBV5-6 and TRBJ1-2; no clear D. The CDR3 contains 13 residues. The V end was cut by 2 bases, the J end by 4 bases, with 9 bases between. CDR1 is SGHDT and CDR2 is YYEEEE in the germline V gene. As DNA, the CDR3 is TGTGCCAGCAGCTTCAACAACCTCTATGGCTACACCTTC. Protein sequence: CASSFNNLYGYTF.

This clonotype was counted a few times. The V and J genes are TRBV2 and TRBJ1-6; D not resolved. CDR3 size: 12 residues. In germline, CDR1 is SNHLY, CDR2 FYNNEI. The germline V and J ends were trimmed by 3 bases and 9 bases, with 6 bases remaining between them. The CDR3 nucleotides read TGTGCCAGCAGTGAGCACCCTTCACCCCTCCACTTT. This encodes CASSEHPSPLHF. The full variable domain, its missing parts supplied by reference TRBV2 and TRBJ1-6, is EPEVTQTPSHQVTQMGQEVILRCVPISNHLYFYWYRQILGQKVEFLVSFYNNEISEKSEIFDDQFSVERPDGSNFTLKIRSTKLEDSAMYFCASSEHPSPLHFGNGTRLTVT.

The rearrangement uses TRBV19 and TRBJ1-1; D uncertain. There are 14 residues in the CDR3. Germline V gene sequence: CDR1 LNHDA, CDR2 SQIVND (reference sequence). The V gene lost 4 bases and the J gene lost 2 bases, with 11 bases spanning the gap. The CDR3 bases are TGTGCCAGTAGTACCTATGGGTTAAACACTGAAGCTTTCTTT. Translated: CASSTYGLNTEAFF. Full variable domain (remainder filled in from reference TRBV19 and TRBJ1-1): DGGITQSPKYLFRKEGQNVTLSCEQNLNHDAMYWYRQDPGQGLRLIYYSQIVNDFQKGDIAEGYSVSREKKESFPLTVTSAQKNPTAFYLCASSTYGLNTEAFFGQGTRLTVV.

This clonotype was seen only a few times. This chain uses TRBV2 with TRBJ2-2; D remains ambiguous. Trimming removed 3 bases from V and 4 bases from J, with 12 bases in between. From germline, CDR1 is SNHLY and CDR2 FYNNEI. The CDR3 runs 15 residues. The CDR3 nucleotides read TGTGCCAGCAGTGAGCTAAGTCACGGCACCGGGGAGCTGTTTTTT. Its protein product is CASSELSHGTGELFF.

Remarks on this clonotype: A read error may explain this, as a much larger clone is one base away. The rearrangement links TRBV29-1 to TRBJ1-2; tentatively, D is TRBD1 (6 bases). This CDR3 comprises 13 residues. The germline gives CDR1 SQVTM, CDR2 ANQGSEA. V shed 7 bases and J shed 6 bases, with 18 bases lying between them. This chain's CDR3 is CSASGGTNHGYTF. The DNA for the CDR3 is TGCAGCGCTTCCGGCGGGACAAACCATGGCTACACCTTC.

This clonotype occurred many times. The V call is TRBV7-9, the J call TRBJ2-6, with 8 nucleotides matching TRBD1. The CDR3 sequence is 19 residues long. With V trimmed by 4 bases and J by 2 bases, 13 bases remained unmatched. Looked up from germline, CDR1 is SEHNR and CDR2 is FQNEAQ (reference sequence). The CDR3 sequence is CASSSPTGTGGAGANVLTF. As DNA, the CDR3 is TGTGCCAGCAGCTCACCTACCGGGACAGGTGGCGCTGGGGCCAACGTCCTGACTTTC.